This TCR beta chain was identified in a study of shared T cell receptors in the human thymus. The CDR3 spans 15 residues. CDR1 and CDR2 from the germline V gene are SGHTA and FQGNSA. The junction had 6 bases not matched to a gene; V was cut back by 5 bases and J by 3 bases. The data were produced by immunoSEQ multiplex PCR, yet TCRdb's version contains in-frame clones alone and is incomplete. The table has about 380,000 clones, about 95% seen once. This chain connects TRBV7-2 to TRBJ2-5, with 10 bases identical to TRBD2. The receptor comes from a human donor. Material: thymocytes. CDR3 coding DNA: TGTGCCAGCAGCGTAACGGGACTAGCGAAAGAGACCCAGTACTTC. It yields the protein CASSVTGLAKETQYF.